This T cell receptor (beta chain) was sequenced during a study of blood T cell repertoires in COVID-19. Study as a whole: The United States, Italy and Spain were the sources of the acute and convalescent COVID-19 samples. PBMCs, B-cell-depleted T cells, or T cells were the source of the cDNA or gDNA that made up the material.

Authors' methods: Cell counts per sample came from amplifying reference gene primers. The repertoire was sequenced with immunoSEQ multiplex PCR; TCRdb's copy has only in-frame clones and lacks some. Clone size and the V and J calls come from that table; the DNA yielded D and trimming. The sample has around 390,000 clones; around 87% are singletons. V lost 2 bases to trimming and J lost 6 bases; unmatched junction nucleotides: 3. Germline V CDR1 and CDR2: MNHEY, SVGAGI. This CDR3 is 13 amino acids long. Cohort 3 recovery required two negative PCRs, clearance, or symptom resolution. The sequenced sample was PBMCs or T cells enriched from blood (not recorded which). The source is a woman aged 45-59 years who had recovered from COVID-19. J is TRBJ1-2 and V is TRBV6-5; 7 bases are a match to TRBD1. The DNA of the CDR3 is TGTGCCAGCAGTTACGGGACAGTGCATGGCTACACCTTC. Residues: CASSYGTVHGYTF.